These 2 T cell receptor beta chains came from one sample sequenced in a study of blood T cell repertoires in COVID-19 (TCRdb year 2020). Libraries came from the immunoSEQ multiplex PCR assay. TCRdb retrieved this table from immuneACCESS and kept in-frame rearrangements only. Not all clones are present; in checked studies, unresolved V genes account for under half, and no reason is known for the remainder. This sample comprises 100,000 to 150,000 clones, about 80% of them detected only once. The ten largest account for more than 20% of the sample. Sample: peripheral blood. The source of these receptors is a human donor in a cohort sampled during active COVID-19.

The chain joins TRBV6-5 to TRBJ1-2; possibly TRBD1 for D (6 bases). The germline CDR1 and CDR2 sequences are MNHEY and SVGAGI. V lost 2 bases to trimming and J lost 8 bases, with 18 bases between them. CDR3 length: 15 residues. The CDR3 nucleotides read TGTGCCAGCAGTTACCTCGACAGGCGAGGTGGAGGCTACACCTTC. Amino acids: CASSYLDRRGGGYTF.

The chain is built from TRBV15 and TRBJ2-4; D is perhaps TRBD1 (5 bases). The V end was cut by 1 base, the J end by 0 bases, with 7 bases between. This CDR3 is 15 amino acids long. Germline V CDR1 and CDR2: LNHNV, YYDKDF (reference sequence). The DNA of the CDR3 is TGTGCCACCAGCAGAGGACAGTTAGCCAAAAACATTCAGTACTTC. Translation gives CATSRGQLAKNIQYF.